The rows below give T cell receptor beta chains drawn from one sample of a study of T-cell reconstitution after alpha-beta-depleted transplantation in children. From the PCR reads, TCRdb called clonotypes with MiXCR, one entry per CDR3 protein. Of roughly 350,000 distinct CDR3 sequences in the sample, 10% are singletons; the top ten hold roughly 2.5%. The sequencing here drew on PBMCs from the stem cell graft donor, taken from the stem cell graft. The receptors derive from a human donor who donated a stem cell graft to a child with acute lymphoblastic leukemia. Both conserved end residues are part of each CDR3. Clone size is given for some rows only: seen once, a few or many times, or a class if the clone is expanded.

CASSLAGSGPQETQYF TRBV5-1 NA
CASSNRGPRYTDTQYF TRBV4-3 NA
CASSLASYSYEQYF TRBV12-3/TRBV12-4 few
CSASETSTDTQYF TRBV20-1 NA
CASSLVLEPDTQYF TRBV7-9 many
CASSLGLPGANVLTF TRBV7-2 few
CASSIGVPGDEAFF TRBV19 NA
CAISRTENTEAFF TRBV10-3 NA
CAARLADYNEQFF TRBV12-3/TRBV12-4 few
CSAAPSQGMDTQYF TRBV20-1 few
CASSKESRLSTEAFF TRBV21-1 NA
CASSFGEGADEQFF TRBV27 few
CSALGRNMDTQYF TRBV20-1 few
CAWSPGTGKETQYF TRBV30 NA
CASSLPRRLAGVSDEQYF TRBV7-8 NA
CASSQVGTRSPLHF TRBV4-1 NA
CSVEDLSKGSAGGLYNEQFF TRBV29-1 few
CSTTGRGSTDTQYF TRBV20-1 many
CASSRARYGEGRDEQFF TRBV5-1 few
CASTLLAGYNEQFF TRBV12-3/TRBV12-4 few
CASSRGWLAGPAGAYNEQFF TRBV5-1 few
CASRPAWENSPLHF TRBV7-8 NA
CASSLTGTGGGSNQPQHF TRBV11-1 few
CASSYLAGSSYEQYF TRBV5-1 few
CSAPPGGAQGQGEQFF TRBV20-1 many
CASSLFRQANEQFF TRBV7-6 few
CSASVNSGYEQYF TRBV20-1 few
CASSQTPQGRDTQYF TRBV4-1 NA
CASSGRPRPQHF TRBV12-3/TRBV12-4 few
CATSRDRGSSYNEQFF TRBV15 many
CASSTGPNNEQFF TRBV7-2 few